This T cell receptor (beta chain) is from a study of metastatic and nonmetastatic thyroid tumors. As for the study in general: Patients with malignant and benign thyroid disease provided blood and tumor or nodule tissue, whose repertoires were compared. Study-wide findings and caveats: Within blood and tumor, benign nodules reportedly had significantly lower TCR beta diversity than malignant thyroid tumors did.

None of the patients had undergone any treatment ahead of thyroid surgery. This clone was detected many times. The antigen is not known. V lost 4 bases, J lost 5 bases, and 8 bases stayed unmatched. Germline V gene sequence: CDR1 LGHDT, CDR2 YNNKEL (reference sequence). The CDR3 length is 16 residues. TCRdb re-called clones via MiXCR from the PCR reads. The table includes about 24,000 clones, around 20% detected once. The sequenced sample was blood. This receptor was taken from a male donor with papillary thyroid cancer or a benign thyroid nodule (not recorded which). Some clones in this sample may be carry-over from other donors' samples. V is TRBV3-1 and J is TRBJ2-2, with 9 positions matching TRBD2. This chain's CDR3 is CASSPQLSGRTGELFF. The CDR3, as DNA: TGTGCCAGCAGCCCACAACTGAGCGGGAGGACCGGGGAGCTGTTTTTT.